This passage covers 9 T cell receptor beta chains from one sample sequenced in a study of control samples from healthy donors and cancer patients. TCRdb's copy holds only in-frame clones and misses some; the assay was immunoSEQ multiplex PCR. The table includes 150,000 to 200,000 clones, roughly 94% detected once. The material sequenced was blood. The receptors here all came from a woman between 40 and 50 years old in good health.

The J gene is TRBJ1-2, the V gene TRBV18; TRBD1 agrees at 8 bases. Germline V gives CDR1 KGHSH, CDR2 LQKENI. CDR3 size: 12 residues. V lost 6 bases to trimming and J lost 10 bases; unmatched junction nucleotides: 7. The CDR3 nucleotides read TGTGCCAGCTCTACGGGACAGGCCTTCTACACCTTC. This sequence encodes CASSTGQAFYTF.

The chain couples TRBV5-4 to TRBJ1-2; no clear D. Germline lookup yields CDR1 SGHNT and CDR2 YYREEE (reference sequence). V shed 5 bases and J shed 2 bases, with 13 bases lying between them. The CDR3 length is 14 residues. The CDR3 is CASRSPGRNYGYTF. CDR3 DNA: TGTGCCAGCAGGTCTCCCGGGCGGAACTATGGCTACACCTTC.

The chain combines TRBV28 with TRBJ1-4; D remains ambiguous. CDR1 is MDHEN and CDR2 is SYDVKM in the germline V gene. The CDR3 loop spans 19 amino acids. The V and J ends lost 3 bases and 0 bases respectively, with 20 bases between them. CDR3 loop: CASSFRYGWANATNEKLFF. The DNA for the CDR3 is TGTGCCAGCAGTTTTAGGTACGGGTGGGCGAACGCAACTAATGAAAAACTGTTTTTT.

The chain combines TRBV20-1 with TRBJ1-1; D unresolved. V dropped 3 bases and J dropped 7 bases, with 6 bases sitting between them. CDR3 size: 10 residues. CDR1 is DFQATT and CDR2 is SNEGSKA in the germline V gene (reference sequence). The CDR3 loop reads CSASLNEAFF. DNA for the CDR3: TGCAGTGCTAGCTTAAATGAAGCTTTCTTT.

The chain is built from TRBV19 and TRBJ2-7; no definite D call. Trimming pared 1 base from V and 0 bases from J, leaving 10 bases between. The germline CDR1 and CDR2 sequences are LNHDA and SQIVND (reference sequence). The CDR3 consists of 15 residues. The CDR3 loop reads CASSIGISNSYEQYF. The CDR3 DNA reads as TGTGCCAGTAGTATAGGGATCTCCAACTCCTACGAGCAGTACTTC.

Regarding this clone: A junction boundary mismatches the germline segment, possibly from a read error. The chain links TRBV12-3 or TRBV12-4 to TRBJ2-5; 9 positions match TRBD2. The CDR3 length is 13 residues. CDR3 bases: TGTGCCAGCAGGTTAGCGGGGGCAGAGACCCAGTACTTC. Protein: CASRLAGAETQYF.

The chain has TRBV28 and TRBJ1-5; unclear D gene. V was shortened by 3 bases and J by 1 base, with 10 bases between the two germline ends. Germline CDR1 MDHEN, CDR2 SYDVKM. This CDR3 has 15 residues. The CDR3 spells CASSLPLLSNQPQHF. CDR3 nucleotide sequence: TGTGCCAGCAGTTTGCCACTGCTAAGCAATCAGCCCCAGCATTTT.

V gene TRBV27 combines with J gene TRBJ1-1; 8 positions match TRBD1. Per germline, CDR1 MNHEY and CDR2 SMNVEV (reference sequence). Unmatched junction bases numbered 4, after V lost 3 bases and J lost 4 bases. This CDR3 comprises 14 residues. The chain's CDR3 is CASSFLDRGTEAFF. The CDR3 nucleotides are TGTGCCAGCAGTTTCCTTGACAGGGGCACTGAAGCTTTCTTT.

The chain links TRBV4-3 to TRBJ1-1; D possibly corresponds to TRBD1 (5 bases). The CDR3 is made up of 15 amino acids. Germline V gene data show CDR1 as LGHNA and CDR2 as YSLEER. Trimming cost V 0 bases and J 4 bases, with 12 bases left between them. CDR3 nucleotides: TGCGCCAGCAGCCAAGATAATCAGGGACGCACTGAAGCTTTCTTT. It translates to CASSQDNQGRTEAFF.